A selection of T cell receptor beta chains follows, all from one sample in a study of blood T cell repertoires in COVID-19. Clones were read by immunoSEQ multiplex PCR, and TCRdb kept only the in-frame ones, dropping some. The sample yields approximately 97,000 clones, 85% seen once. The sample comprised peripheral blood. The origin of the receptors is a man at least 80 years old with acute or convalescent COVID-19. CDR3s include the opening cysteine and the closing phenylalanine or tryptophan. D genes are given only for firm matches. Clone size is shown for a subset of rows, as once, few, many or a class of expanded clone.

>TRBD2|TRBJ2-7|TRBV7-3|few
CASSGRGRDEQYF
TGTGCCAGCAGTGGGAGAGGGAGGGACGAGCAGTACTTC
>TRBD1|TRBJ2-3|TRBV7-2|-
CASSLRQGTTQYF
TGTGCCAGCAGCTTAAGACAGGGCACTACGCAGTATTTT
>-|TRBJ1-3|TRBV5-4|-
CASSPGHQAGNTIYF
TGTGCCAGCAGCCCGGGACATCAGGCTGGAAACACCATATATTTT
>-|TRBJ2-3|TRBV6-5|-
CASNRTPGGTDTQYF
TGTGCCAGCAACCGGACACCAGGCGGCACAGATACGCAGTATTTT
>TRBD1|TRBJ2-2|TRBV19|once
CASSIRPGGIANTGELFF
TGTGCCAGTAGTATTCGGCCAGGGGGCATCGCGAACACCGGGGAGCTGTTTTTT
>-|TRBJ1-1|TRBV4-1|-
CASSQDTGQMNTEAFF
TGCGCCAGCAGCCAAGATACTGGGCAGATGAACACTGAAGCTTTCTTT
>-|TRBJ2-1|TRBV27|-
CASSLAGSYNEQFF
TGTGCCAGCAGTTTGGCGGGCTCCTACAATGAGCAGTTCTTC
>-|TRBJ1-1|TRBV6-5|once
CASSSPGDRRNTEAFF
TGTGCCAGCAGTTCCCCAGGCGACCGCCGAAACACTGAAGCTTTCTTT
>TRBD1|TRBJ2-2|TRBV19|-
CASNQGGRGTGELFF
TGTGCCAGTAATCAAGGGGGCCGAGGGACCGGGGAGCTGTTTTTT
>TRBD2|TRBJ2-3|TRBV7-2|-
CASSLVAGVDTQYF
TGTGCCAGCAGCTTAGTAGCGGGAGTGGATACGCAGTATTTT
>-|TRBJ2-7|TRBV11-2|-
CASSVSGEVYEQYF
TGTGCCAGCAGCGTTAGCGGAGAAGTCTACGAGCAGTACTTC
>-|TRBJ1-5|TRBV7-9|-
CASSLTANQPQHF
TGTGCCAGCAGCTTAACAGCCAATCAGCCCCAGCATTTT
>TRBD2|TRBJ2-5|TRBV5-1|-
CASSLAQGGNQETQYF
TGCGCCAGCAGCTTGGCCCAGGGAGGGAACCAAGAGACCCAGTACTTC
>TRBD1|TRBJ1-1|TRBV6-5|-
CASSRTGGGTEAFF
TGTGCCAGCAGTCGGACAGGGGGTGGCACTGAAGCTTTCTTT
>-|TRBJ2-3|TRBV12-5|-
CASGSADTQYF
TGTGCTAGTGGTTCTGCAGATACGCAGTATTTT
>TRBD2|TRBJ2-3|TRBV27|-
CASSPNSPGLAEPQSWNSQYF
TGTGCCAGCAGTCCGAACTCACCGGGACTAGCGGAACCCCAATCGTGGAACTCGCAGTATTTT
>TRBD1|TRBJ1-5|TRBV18|-
CASSITGEPPQHF
TGTGCCAGCTCAATAACAGGGGAACCGCCCCAGCATTTT
>-|TRBJ1-2|TRBV2|-
CASSGQVDYGYTF
TGTGCCAGCAGTGGACAGGTTGACTATGGCTACACCTTC
>TRBD2|TRBJ2-7|TRBV7-8|-
CASSLAGGLAGGYEQYF
TGTGCCAGCAGCTTAGCGGGGGGACTAGCGGGAGGCTACGAGCAGTACTTC